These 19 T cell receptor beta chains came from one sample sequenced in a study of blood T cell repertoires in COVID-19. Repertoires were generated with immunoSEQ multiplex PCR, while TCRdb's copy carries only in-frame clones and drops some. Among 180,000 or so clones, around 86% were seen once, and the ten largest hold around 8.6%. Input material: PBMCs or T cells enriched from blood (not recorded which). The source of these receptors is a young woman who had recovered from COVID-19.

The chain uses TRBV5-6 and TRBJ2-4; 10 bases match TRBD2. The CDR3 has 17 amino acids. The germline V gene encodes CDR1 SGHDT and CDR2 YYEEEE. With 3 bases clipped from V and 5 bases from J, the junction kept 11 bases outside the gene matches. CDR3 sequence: CASSSSHLAGVENIQYF. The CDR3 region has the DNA TGTGCCAGCAGCTCCTCTCACCTAGCGGGAGTAGAAAACATTCAGTACTTC.

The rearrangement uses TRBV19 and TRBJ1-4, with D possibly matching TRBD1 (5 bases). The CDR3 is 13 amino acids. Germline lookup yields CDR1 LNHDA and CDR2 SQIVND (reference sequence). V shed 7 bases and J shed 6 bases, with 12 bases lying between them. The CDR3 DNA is TGTGCCAGTACCGTCAGGGCGGATGAAAAACTGTTTTTT. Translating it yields CASTVRADEKLFF.

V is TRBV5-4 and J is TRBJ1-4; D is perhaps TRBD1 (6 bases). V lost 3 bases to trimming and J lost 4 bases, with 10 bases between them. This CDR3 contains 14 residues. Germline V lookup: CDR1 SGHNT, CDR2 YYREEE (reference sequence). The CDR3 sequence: CASSSGQSNEKLFF. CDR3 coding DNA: TGTGCCAGCAGCTCAGGACAGAGTAATGAAAAACTGTTTTTT.

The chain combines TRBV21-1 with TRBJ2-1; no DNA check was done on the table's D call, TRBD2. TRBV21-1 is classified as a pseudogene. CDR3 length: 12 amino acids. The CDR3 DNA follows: TGTGCCAGCAGATCTAGCGTGAATGAGCAGTTCTTC. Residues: CASRSSVNEQFF.

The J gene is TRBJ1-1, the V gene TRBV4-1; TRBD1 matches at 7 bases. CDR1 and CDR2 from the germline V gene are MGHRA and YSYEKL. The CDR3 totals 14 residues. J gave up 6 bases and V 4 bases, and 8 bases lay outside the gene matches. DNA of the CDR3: TGCGCCAGCAGCCCTAAGCCCGGGACAGCTGAAGCTTTCTTT. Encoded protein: CASSPKPGTAEAFF.

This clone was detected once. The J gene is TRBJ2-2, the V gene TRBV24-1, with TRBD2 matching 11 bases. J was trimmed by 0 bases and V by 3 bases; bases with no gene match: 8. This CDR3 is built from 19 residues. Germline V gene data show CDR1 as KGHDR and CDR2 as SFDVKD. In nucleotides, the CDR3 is TGTGCCACCAGTGATCCGACCGGGACTAGCGGTTCGAACACCGGGGAGCTGTTTTTT. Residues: CATSDPTGTSGSNTGELFF.

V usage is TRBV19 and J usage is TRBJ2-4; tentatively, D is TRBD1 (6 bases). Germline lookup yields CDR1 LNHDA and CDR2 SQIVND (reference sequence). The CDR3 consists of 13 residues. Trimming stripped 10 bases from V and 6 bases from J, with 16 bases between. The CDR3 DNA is TGTGCCACCAAACCGGACAGTAGAAACATTCAGTACTTC. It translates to CATKPDSRNIQYF.

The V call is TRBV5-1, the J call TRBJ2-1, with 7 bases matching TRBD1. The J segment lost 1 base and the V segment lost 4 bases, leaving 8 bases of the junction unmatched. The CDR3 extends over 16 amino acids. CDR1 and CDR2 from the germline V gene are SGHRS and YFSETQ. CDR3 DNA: TGCGCCAGCAGCCGTAGGACAGGACATTCCTACAATGAGCAGTTCTTC. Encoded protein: CASSRRTGHSYNEQFF. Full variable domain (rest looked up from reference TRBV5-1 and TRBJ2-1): KAGVTQTPRYLIKTRGQQVTLSCSPISGHRSVSWYQQTPGQGLQFLFEYFSETQRNKGNFPGRFSGRQFSNSRSEMNVSTLELGDSALYLCASSRRTGHSYNEQFFGPGTRLTVL.

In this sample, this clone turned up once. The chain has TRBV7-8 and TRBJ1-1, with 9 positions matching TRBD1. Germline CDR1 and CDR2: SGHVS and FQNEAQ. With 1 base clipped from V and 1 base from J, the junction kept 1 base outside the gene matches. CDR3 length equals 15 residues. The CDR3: CASSLDRGRNTEAFF. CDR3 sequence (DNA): TGTGCCAGCAGCTTAGACAGGGGGCGGAACACTGAAGCTTTCTTT.

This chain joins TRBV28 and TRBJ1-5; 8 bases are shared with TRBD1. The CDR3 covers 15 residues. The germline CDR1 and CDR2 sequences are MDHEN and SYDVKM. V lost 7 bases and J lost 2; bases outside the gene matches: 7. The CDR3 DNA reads TGTGCCAGCAAGCGGACAGGGTGGCGCAATCAGCCCCAGCATTTT. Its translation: CASKRTGWRNQPQHF.

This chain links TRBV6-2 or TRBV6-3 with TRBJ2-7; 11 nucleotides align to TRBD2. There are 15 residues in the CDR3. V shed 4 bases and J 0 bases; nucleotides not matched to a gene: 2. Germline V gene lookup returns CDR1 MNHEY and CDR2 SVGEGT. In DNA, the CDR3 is TGTGCCAGCAGTTCTCTAGCGGGAGGCTCCTACGAGCAGTACTTC. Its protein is CASSSLAGGSYEQYF.

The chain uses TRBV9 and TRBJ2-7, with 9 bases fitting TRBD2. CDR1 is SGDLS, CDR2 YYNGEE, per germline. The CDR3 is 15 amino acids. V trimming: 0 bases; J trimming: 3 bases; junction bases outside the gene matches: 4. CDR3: CASSVGSSGGYEQYF. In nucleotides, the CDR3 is TGTGCCAGCAGCGTAGGTAGTAGCGGGGGCTACGAGCAGTACTTC.

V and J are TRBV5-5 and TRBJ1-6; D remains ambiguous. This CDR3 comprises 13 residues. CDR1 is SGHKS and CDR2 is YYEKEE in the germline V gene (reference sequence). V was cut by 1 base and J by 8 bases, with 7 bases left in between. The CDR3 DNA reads TGTGCCAGCAGCTTGATGGCCGATTCACCCCTCCACTTT. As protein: CASSLMADSPLHF.

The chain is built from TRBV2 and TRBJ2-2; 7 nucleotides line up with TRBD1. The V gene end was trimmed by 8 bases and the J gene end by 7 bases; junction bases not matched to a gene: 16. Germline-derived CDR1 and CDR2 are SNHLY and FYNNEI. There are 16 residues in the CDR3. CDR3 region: CASRIGTAPTGGELFF. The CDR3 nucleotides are TGTGCCAGCCGAATTGGGACAGCCCCCACGGGCGGGGAGCTGTTTTTT.

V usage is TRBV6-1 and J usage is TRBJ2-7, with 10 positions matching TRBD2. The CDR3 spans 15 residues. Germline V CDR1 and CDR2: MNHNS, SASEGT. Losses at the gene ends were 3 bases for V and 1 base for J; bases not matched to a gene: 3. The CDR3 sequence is CASSETSGWSYEQYF. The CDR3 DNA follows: TGTGCCAGCAGTGAGACTAGCGGGTGGTCCTACGAGCAGTACTTC.

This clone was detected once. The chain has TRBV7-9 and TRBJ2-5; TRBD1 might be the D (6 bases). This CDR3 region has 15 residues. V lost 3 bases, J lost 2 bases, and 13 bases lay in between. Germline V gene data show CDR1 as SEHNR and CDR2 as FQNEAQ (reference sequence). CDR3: CASSFFQDRQETQYF. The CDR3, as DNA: TGTGCCAGCAGCTTTTTTCAGGACAGACAAGAGACCCAGTACTTC.

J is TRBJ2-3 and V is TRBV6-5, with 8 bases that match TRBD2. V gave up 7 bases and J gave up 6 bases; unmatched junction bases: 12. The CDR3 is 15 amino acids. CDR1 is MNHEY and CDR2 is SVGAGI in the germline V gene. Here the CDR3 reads CASTVLADHGDTQYF. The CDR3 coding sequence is TGTGCCAGCACCGTACTAGCGGATCACGGTGATACGCAGTATTTT.

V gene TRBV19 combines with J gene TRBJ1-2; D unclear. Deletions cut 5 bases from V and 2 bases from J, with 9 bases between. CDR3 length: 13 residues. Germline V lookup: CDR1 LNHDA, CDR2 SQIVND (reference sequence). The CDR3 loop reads CASSPVSNYGYTF. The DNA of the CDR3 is TGTGCCAGTAGTCCTGTCTCGAACTATGGCTACACCTTC.

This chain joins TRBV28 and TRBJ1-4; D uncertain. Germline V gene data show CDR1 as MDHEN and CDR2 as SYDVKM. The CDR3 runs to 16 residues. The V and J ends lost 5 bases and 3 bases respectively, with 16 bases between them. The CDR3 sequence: CASSPQVGVANEKLFF. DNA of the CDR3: TGTGCCAGCAGTCCCCAGGTCGGTGTGGCTAATGAAAAACTGTTTTTT.